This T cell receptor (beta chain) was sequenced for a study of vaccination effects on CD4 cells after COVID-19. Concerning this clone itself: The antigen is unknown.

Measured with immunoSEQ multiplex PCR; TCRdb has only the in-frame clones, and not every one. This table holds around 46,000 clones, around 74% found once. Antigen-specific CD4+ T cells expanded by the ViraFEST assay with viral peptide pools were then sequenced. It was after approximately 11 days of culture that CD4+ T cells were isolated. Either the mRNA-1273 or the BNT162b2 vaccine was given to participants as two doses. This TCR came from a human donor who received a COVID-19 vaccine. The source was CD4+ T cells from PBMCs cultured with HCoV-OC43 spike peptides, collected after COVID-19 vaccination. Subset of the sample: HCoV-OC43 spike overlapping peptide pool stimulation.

CDR3 residues: CASSLWTNEKLFF. DNA for the CDR3: TGTGCCAGCAGTTTATGGACTAATGAAAAACTGTTTTTT. The J gene is TRBJ1-4, the V gene TRBV12-3 or TRBV12-4; no reliable D call. The CDR3 extends over 13 amino acids. Trimming removed 2 bases from V and 2 bases from J, with 3 bases in between.